This T cell receptor beta chain was captured in a study of post-analysis software for immune sequencing data. The overall study: There were relapsing-remitting, secondary progressive and progressive-relapsing multiple sclerosis among the disease courses included.

Findings and limits, study-wide: People with multiple sclerosis had a significantly lower normalized Chao1 diversity than controls did. Patients had higher frequencies than controls of roughly five TRBV segments, including TRBV5-6, TRBV5-1 and TRBV20-1.

Prepared libraries of TCR beta cDNA carried unique molecular identifiers. Input amounts of roughly 0.9 to 10 million T cells were used. These gave about 500,000 cDNA molecules, so each molecule approximated one T cell. From the PCR reads, TCRdb called clonotypes with MiXCR, one entry per CDR3 protein. The profile shows 650,000 to 850,000 distinct CDR3 sequences, 46% of them singletons. With regard to this clonotype: The antigen is not known. A much larger clone sits a single nucleotide away, making a read error possible.

This CDR3 contains 16 residues. The V gene's germline CDR1 is SGHTA and CDR2 FQGTGA. This receptor was taken from a girl aged 5 to 17 with multiple sclerosis. The rearrangement links TRBV7-3 to TRBJ1-6, with TRBD1 matching 9 bases. Sample: blood. This CDR3 is CASSLDGDRAQSPPHF. CDR3 nucleotides: TGTGCCAGCAGCTTAGACGGGGACAGGGCTCAGTCACCCCCCCACTTT.